Listed below are T cell receptor beta chains from one sample, sequenced in a study of blood T cell repertoires in COVID-19. The data were produced by immunoSEQ multiplex PCR, yet TCRdb's version contains in-frame clones alone and is incomplete. The sample holds about 55,000 clones, around 84% seen once. The sequenced sample consisted of peripheral blood. Receptor source: a human donor in a cohort sampled during active or convalescent COVID-19. Both conserved end residues are part of each CDR3. The D gene is left open where the match is weak. Some rows have no size entry. The others give once, few or many, or a class for an expanded clone.

-	-	TRBV7-9	TRBJ2-7	TGTGCCAGCAGCCCCATAGAGGGACTGTACGAGCAGTACTTC	CASSPIEGLYEQYF
-	-	TRBV30	TRBJ1-3	TGTGCCTGGAGTACCCAGGCGGGAAACACCATATATTTT	CAWSTQAGNTIYF
-	-	TRBV7-2	TRBJ1-5	TGTGCCAGCAGCTTGACAGGAATTAGCAATCAGCCCCAGCATTTT	CASSLTGISNQPQHF
-	-	TRBV12-3/TRBV12-4	TRBJ1-2	TGTGCCAGCAGTTTCGGAGGGGCGTACGGCTACACCTTC	CASSFGGAYGYTF
-	-	TRBV16	TRBJ2-7	TGTGCCAGCAGCCAATCCGGGACCTACGAGCAGTACTTC	CASSQSGTYEQYF
-	-	TRBV7-9	TRBJ1-1	TGTGCCAGCAGCTGGCAGGGAGGGCGGCACGATCAAGCTTTCTTT	CASSWQGGRHDQAFF
-	-	TRBV18	TRBJ2-7	TGTGCCAGCTCACCTAAGTCAGACTCCTACGAGCAGTACTTC	CASSPKSDSYEQYF
-	-	TRBV5-3	TRBJ2-5	TGTGCCAGAACCCGTCCTAGAGGGCTTGTAGAGACCCAGTACTTC	CARTRPRGLVETQYF
TRBD2	-	TRBV7-2	TRBJ2-3	TGTGCCAGCAGCTTAGTTGCGGGGGTAGATACGCAGTATTTT	CASSLVAGVDTQYF
-	-	TRBV7-2	TRBJ1-2	TGTGCCAGCCAACCGGCGGGGGGCGCCTATGGCTACACCTTC	CASQPAGGAYGYTF
TRBD2	-	TRBV10-3	TRBJ2-1	TGTGCCATCAGAAACAAGCGGGGGCCTTCCTTAACTAGCTCCTACAATGAGCAGTTCTTC	CAIRNKRGPSLTSSYNEQFF
-	-	TRBV6-6	TRBJ1-3	TGTGCCAGCAGCTCGAGCGGGGGCTCTGGAAACACCATATATTTT	CASSSSGGSGNTIYF
-	-	TRBV20-1	TRBJ2-7	TGCAGTGCTAGGAGCGGCCACGAGCAGTACTTC	CSARSGHEQYF
TRBD2	-	TRBV30	TRBJ2-5	TGTGCCTGGAGGGGGACTAGCGGGGTGCGAGGGACCCAGTACTTC	CAWRGTSGVRGTQYF
-	-	TRBV6-5	TRBJ1-3	TGTGCCAGCAGTTACTCGAAGTCACACGGAAACACCATATATTTT	CASSYSKSHGNTIYF
-	-	TRBV5-1	TRBJ1-6	TGCGCCAGCAGACCGCAAGAGAATAATTCACCCCTCCACTTT	CASRPQENNSPLHF
-	-	TRBV19	TRBJ1-1	TGTGCCAGTAGTGCCGGGTTCGTGAACACTGAAGCTTTCTTT	CASSAGFVNTEAFF
TRBD1	few	TRBV6-5	TRBJ1-5	TGTGCCAGCAGGAGGACAGGGGCCTATCAGCCCCAGCATTTT	CASRRTGAYQPQHF
-	-	TRBV24-1	TRBJ1-2	TGTGCCACCGTGACCCCCGTCCGCCCCAGGGGACTACTATGGGTGTTGAATGGCTACACCTTC	CATVTPVRPRGLLWVLNGYTF
-	-	TRBV20-1	TRBJ2-1	TGCAGTGCTAGTGCGGACGGGGGAACCTACAATGAGCAGTTCTTC	CSASADGGTYNEQFF
-	-	TRBV19	TRBJ2-1	TGTGCCAGTAGTATAGCACAGAACAATGAGCAGTTCTTC	CASSIAQNNEQFF
TRBD1	-	TRBV28	TRBJ2-7	TGTGCCAGCAGTTTACCCGAAGGGGGCAACGAGCAGTACTTC	CASSLPEGGNEQYF
-	-	TRBV7-2	TRBJ2-3	TGTGCCAGCAGCCCTTTCCGGGGGAGTAACACAGATACGCAGTATTTT	CASSPFRGSNTDTQYF
TRBD2	-	TRBV4-3	TRBJ2-6	TGCGCCAGCAGCCAAGATTGGATTGGGGGGGCTGGGGCCAACGTCCTGACTTTC	CASSQDWIGGAGANVLTF
-	-	TRBV15	TRBJ2-1	TGTGCCACGGGGAGTTCCTACAATGAGCAGTTCTTC	CATGSSYNEQFF
-	once	TRBV27	TRBJ1-4	TGTGCCAGCAGTTTATTGGGGAGTGCAACTAATGAAAAACTGTTTTTT	CASSLLGSATNEKLFF
TRBD1	-	TRBV9	TRBJ1-2	TGTGCCAGCAGTACGACAGGGAACTATGGCTACACCTTC	CASSTTGNYGYTF
-	few	TRBV7-3	TRBJ2-3	TGTGCCAGCAGCTTAGGGGCCACAGATACGCAGTATTTT	CASSLGATDTQYF
TRBD1	-	TRBV10-3	TRBJ1-2	TGTGCCATCAGTGAGCGGGTGCCGGGACAGGGGGGGTATGGCTACACCTTC	CAISERVPGQGGYGYTF
TRBD1	-	TRBV5-4	TRBJ2-5	TGTGCCAGCAGCTCTAGACAGGGGGGAGGGGAGACCCAGTACTTC	CASSSRQGGGETQYF
-	-	TRBV7-9	TRBJ1-2	TGTGCCAGCAGCTTACCCCGGACGGGGAACTATGGCTACACCTTC	CASSLPRTGNYGYTF
-	-	TRBV6-5	TRBJ2-2	TGTGCCAGCAGTTACGAGTCAGGTGAAGTCACCGGGGAGCTGTTTTTT	CASSYESGEVTGELFF
-	-	TRBV2	TRBJ2-3	TGTGCCAGCACAGGCAGAGATACGCAGTATTTT	CASTGRDTQYF
TRBD1	once	TRBV7-2	TRBJ2-5	TGTGCCAGCAGCTTAGTCGGAAGGGGACAGATCCAAGAGACCCAGTACTTC	CASSLVGRGQIQETQYF
TRBD1	-	TRBV3-1/TRBV3-2	TRBJ1-5	TGTGCCAGCAGCTCTGGGACAGGGGGTTGGAATCAGCCCCAGCATTTT	CASSSGTGGWNQPQHF
TRBD2	-	TRBV6-5	TRBJ2-1	TGTGCCAGCAGTATGGGGGGGGAGCAGTTCTTC	CASSMGGEQFF
-	few	TRBV28	TRBJ2-2	TGTGCCAGCAGTGCCAGGGGCAACACCGGGGAGCTGTTTTTT	CASSARGNTGELFF
-	-	TRBV19	TRBJ2-5	TGTGCCAGTAGTATCTCCGGGGGGCGAGAGACCCAGTACTTC	CASSISGGRETQYF